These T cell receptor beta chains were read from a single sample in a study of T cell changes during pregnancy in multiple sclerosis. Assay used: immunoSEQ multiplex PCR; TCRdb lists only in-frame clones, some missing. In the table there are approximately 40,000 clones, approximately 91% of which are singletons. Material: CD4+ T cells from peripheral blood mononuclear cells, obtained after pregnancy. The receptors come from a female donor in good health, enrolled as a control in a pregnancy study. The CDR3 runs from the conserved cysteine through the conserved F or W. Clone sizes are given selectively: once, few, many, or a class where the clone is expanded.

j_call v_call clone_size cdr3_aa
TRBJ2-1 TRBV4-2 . CASSQGQTSGKNEQFF
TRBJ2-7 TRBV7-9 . CASSLAASIIPYEQYF
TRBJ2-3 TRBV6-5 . CASTRAGGADTQYF
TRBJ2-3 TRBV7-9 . CASSPGAGLAGGSTDTQYF
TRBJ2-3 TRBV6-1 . CASAQGLAGADTQYF
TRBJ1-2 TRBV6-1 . CASRGGYMGYGYTF
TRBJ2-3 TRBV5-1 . CASSLAGLAGLSTDTQYF
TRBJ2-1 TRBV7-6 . CASSSYRLNEQFF
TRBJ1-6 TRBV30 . CAWRTGSSLHF
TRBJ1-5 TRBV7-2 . CASSPRGGQGGGNQPQHF
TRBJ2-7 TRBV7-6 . CASSLVDRGSYEQYF
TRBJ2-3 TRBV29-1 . CSVELADLASSTDTQYF
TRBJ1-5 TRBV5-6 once CASSSGDRDQPQHF
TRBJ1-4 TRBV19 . CASSTPQHRGWEEKLFF
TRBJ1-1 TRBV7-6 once CASTTGNTEAFF
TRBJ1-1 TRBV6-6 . CASSPPVGGATEAFF
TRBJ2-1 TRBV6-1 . CASNSDSLGYNEQFF
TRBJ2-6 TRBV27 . CASSFTGVGANVLTF
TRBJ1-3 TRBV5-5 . CASSPWDSFSGNTIYF
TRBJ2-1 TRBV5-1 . CASSFLQGVGNEQFF
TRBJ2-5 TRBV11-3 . CASRRRGGETQYF
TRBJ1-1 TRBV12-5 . CATTSDRPNTEAFF
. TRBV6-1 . CASSSQGAYEQYF
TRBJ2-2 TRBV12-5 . CASGPWGLAIGELFF
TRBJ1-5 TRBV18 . CASSPPGGGENQPQHF
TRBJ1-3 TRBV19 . CASSIQRQVSGNTIYF
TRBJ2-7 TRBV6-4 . CASSEGTGANYEQYF
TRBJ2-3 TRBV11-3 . CASSLGGSLSGDTQYF
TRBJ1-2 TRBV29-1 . CSVGQAGYGYTF
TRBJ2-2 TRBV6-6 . CASSGGQATNTGELFF
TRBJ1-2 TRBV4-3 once CASSQAKSAGQAYGYTF
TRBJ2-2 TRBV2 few CASKAPVGLNTGELFF
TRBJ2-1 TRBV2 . CASSPGTGTSVYNEQFF
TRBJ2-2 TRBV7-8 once CASSLAVAANTGELFF
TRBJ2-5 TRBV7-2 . CASSFPPSGNQETQYF
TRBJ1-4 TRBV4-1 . CASRPRQGFNEKLFF
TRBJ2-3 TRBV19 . CASSIGLAGADTQYF
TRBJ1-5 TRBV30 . CAWSQGAGTNQPQHF
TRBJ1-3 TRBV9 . CASSVTGEGGNTIYF
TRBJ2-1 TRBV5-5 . CASSLAASILGNEQFF
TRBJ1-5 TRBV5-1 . CASSPSPGNQPQHF
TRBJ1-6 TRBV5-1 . CASSLDGQGVSPLHF
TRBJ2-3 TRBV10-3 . CAISEASTSGGDTQYF
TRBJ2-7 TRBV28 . CASQEREDF
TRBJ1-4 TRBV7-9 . CASSLGVDRVVSEKLFF
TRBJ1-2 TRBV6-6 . CASYGTGGFDYGYTF
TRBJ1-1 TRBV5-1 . CASSLVGGVNTEAFF
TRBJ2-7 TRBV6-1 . CASSAASSGRSYEQYF
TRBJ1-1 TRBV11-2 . CASSPGQGPRDTEAFF
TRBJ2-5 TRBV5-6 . CASSIRGQGETQYF
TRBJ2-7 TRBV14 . CASSQERGAYYEQYF
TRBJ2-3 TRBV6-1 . CASSEVGQGLGGSTQYF
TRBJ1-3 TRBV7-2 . CASSLVGGSGNTIYF
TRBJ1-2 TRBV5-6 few CASSFQGHPGSGYTF
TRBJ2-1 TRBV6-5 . CASSYSSASRNNEQFF
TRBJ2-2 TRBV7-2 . CASSRDNTGELFF
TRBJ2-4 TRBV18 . CASSYLEGIQYF
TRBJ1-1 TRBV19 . CASSRGQGNTEAFF
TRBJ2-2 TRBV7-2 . CASSLFIGGNTGELFF